The T cell receptor (beta chain) under discussion was sequenced for a study of T cell changes during pregnancy in multiple sclerosis. Data came from immunoSEQ multiplex PCR; TCRdb stores just in-frame clones and leaves some out. Found here are around 34,000 clones, about 95% of them singletons; the top ten hold approximately 0.41%. The CDR3 loop spans 16 amino acids. J gave up 2 bases and V 4 bases, and 9 bases lay outside the gene matches. Per the germline V gene, CDR1 is MDHEN and CDR2 is SYDVKM. The TCR was taken from a female donor with multiple sclerosis, enrolled in a pregnancy study. The rearrangement joins TRBV28 to TRBJ2-7, with TRBD1 matching over 9 bases. The specimen was CD4+ T cells from peripheral blood mononuclear cells, collected in the second trimester of pregnancy. The DNA of the CDR3 is TGTGCCAGCAGTTCTCCCTGGACAGGGGTGGCCTACGAGCAGTACTTC. Amino acids: CASSSPWTGVAYEQYF.